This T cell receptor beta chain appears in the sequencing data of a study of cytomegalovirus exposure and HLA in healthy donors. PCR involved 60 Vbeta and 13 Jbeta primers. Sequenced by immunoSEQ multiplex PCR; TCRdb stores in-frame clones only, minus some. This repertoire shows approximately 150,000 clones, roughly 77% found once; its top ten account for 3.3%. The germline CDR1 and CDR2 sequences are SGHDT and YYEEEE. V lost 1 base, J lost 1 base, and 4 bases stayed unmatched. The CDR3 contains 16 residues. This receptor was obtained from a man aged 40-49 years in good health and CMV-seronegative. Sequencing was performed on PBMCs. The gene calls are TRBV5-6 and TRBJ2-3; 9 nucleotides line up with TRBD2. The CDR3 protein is CASSLSGGKGTDTQYF. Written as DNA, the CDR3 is TGTGCCAGCAGCTTGAGCGGGGGGAAGGGCACAGATACGCAGTATTTT.